Listed here are 11 T cell receptor beta chains from one sample, sequenced in a study of T cells after yellow fever vaccination. TCRdb processed the 5' RACE reads anew with MiXCR; each CDR3 protein has one entry. The sample carries about 550,000 distinct CDR3 sequences, roughly 21% recorded once. This specimen was PBMCs, taken 15 days after the yellow fever booster vaccination. The receptor source for this set is a man under 40 who received the YFV17D yellow fever vaccine.

This clonotype was recorded a few times. The chain combines TRBV21-1 with TRBJ2-1; no check of the table's D call, TRBD2, against the DNA was made. TRBV21-1 is noted as a pseudogene. The CDR3 runs 16 residues. In DNA form, the CDR3 reads TGTGCCAGCAGCAAATTACGAGGGCTACATACCAATGAGCAGTTCTTC. This sequence encodes CASSKLRGLHTNEQFF.

This clonotype turned up a few times. The chain couples TRBV20-1 to TRBJ2-3, with TRBD2 matching 13 bases. The CDR3 is 15 amino acids. Germline V gene data show CDR1 as DFQATT and CDR2 as SNEGSKA (reference sequence). V shed 6 bases and J 0 bases; nucleotides not matched to a gene: 3. The CDR3 coding sequence is TGCAGTGCAATACTAGCGGGAGGGAGCACAGATACGCAGTATTTT. It is translated as CSAILAGGSTDTQYF.

CDR3 sequence reads: CASSLAASNYGYTF. The CDR3 DNA sequence: TGTGCCAGCAGTTTAGCTGCCAGTAACTATGGCTACACCTTC. The chain uses TRBV27 and TRBJ1-2; D not resolved. Germline loops: CDR1 MNHEY, CDR2 SMNVEV (reference sequence). The CDR3 has 14 residues. V was shortened by 2 bases and J by 1 base, with 8 bases between the two germline ends.

This chain links TRBV5-1 with TRBJ2-7; TRBD2 aligns across 7 bases. J gave up 6 bases and V 0 bases, and 3 bases lay outside the gene matches. CDR1 is SGHRS, CDR2 YFSETQ, per germline. This CDR3 is 13 amino acids long. CDR3 DNA sequence: TGCGCCAGCAGCTTGGAGGCGGGGGTCGAGCAGTACTTC. Residues: CASSLEAGVEQYF.

This clonotype was seen a few times. The V gene is TRBV5-1, the J gene TRBJ2-1; D might be TRBD1 (5 bases). This CDR3 has 15 residues. CDR1 is SGHRS and CDR2 is YFSETQ in the germline V gene. V was cut by 3 bases and J by 0 bases, with 10 bases left in between. CDR3 nucleotides: TGCGCCAGCAGCTACTCTGGGGCCTCCTACAATGAGCAGTTCTTC. It codes for CASSYSGASYNEQFF.

The V call is TRBV10-3, the J call TRBJ2-1; 12 positions agree with TRBD2. The ends lost 4 bases at V and 6 bases at J; junction bases unmatched: 4. This CDR3 has 15 amino acids. In germline, CDR1 is ENHRY, CDR2 SYGVKD. CDR3 residues: CAISATSGGSNEQFF. The CDR3 region has the DNA TGTGCCATCAGTGCAACTAGCGGGGGGAGCAATGAGCAGTTCTTC.

The CDR3 here is CAIHGTSGSGPSGEQYF. CDR3 bases: TGCGCCATACACGGGACTAGCGGGTCAGGGCCGTCAGGCGAGCAGTACTTC. This chain links TRBV5-1 with TRBJ2-7, with 12 bases identical to TRBD2. V lost 9 bases, J lost 6 bases, and 19 bases stayed unmatched. The germline V gene has CDR1 SGHRS and CDR2 YFSETQ. The CDR3 covers 17 residues.

This clonotype has only one observation. The chain links TRBV12-3 or TRBV12-4 to TRBJ2-2; TRBD2 matches 10 bases. CDR3 length: 18 amino acids. V dropped 6 bases and J dropped 0; count of bases not matched to a gene: 10. CDR3 residues: CASRYRGLAETNTGELFF. The CDR3 DNA reads TGTGCCAGCAGGTACCGAGGACTAGCGGAGACGAACACCGGGGAGCTGTTTTTT.

This clonotype was counted a few times. The chain has TRBV12-3 or TRBV12-4 and TRBJ2-7; a possible D gene is TRBD1 (5 bases). V was pared by 6 bases and J by 5 bases, with 14 bases between. The CDR3 is 13 residues long. Here the CDR3 reads CASSPTRVHEQYF. The CDR3, as DNA: TGTGCCAGCAGCCCGACCAGGGTCCACGAGCAGTACTTC.

The chain carries TRBV28 and TRBJ2-7; no clear D. The CDR3 length is 13 residues. Trimming left V 6 bases short and J 4 bases short, with 13 bases between. CDR1 and CDR2 from the germline V gene are MDHEN and SYDVKM. The CDR3 reads CASRNSRQYEQYF. CDR3 coding DNA: TGTGCCAGCAGGAACAGTCGGCAGTACGAGCAGTACTTC.

CDR3 sequence: CASSPGDFYNEQFF. The CDR3, as DNA: TGTGCCAGCAGCCCCGGGGACTTCTACAATGAGCAGTTCTTC. The chain carries TRBV25-1 and TRBJ2-1; weak D call: TRBD2 (6 bases). This CDR3 comprises 14 residues. The V end was cut by 6 bases, the J end by 3 bases, with 12 bases between. CDR1 is MGHDK and CDR2 is SYGVNS in the germline V gene.